The present TCR beta chain was sequenced within a study of cytomegalovirus exposure and HLA in healthy donors. Healthy bone marrow donors made up the donors. Both 60 Vbeta primers and 13 Jbeta primers went into the PCR. Using immunoSEQ multiplex PCR, the repertoire was profiled, and TCRdb retains in-frame clones only, with some absent. The sample has 100,000 or so clones; about 80% are singletons. With respect to this clone: One end of the junction does not line up with germline, which may come from a read error.

The CDR3 extends over 14 amino acids. Germline V gene lookup returns CDR1 SNHLY and CDR2 FYNNEI. The TCR originated in a man aged 50 to 60 in good health and CMV-seropositive. The sequenced material came from PBMCs. The chain couples TRBV2 to TRBJ2-7; possibly TRBD1 for D (7 bases). DNA for the CDR3: TGTGCCAGCAGGGAAGCGGGTCAGGGGGGCGAGCAGTACTTC. Translation: CASREAGQGGEQYF.